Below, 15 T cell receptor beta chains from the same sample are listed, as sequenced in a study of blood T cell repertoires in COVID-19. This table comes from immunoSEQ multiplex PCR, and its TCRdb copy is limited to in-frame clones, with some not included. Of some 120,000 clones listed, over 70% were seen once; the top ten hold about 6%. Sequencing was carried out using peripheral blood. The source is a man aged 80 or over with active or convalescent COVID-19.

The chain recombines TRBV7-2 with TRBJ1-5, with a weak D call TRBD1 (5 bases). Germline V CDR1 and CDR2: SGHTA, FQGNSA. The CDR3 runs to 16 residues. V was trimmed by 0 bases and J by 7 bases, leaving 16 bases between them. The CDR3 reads CASSLALGTSWQPQHF. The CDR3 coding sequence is TGTGCCAGCAGCTTAGCGCTAGGGACTTCGTGGCAGCCCCAGCATTTT.

Here the CDR3 DNA reads TGTGCCAGCAGCTTAGCAGCCCGGGAGCCACCCCTCCACTTT. Encoded protein: CASSLAAREPPLHF. The chain uses TRBV7-2 and TRBJ1-6; D is unclear. Trimming took off 0 bases at V and 11 bases at J, with 11 bases between the two ends. Per germline, CDR1 SGHTA and CDR2 FQGNSA. This CDR3 comprises 14 residues.

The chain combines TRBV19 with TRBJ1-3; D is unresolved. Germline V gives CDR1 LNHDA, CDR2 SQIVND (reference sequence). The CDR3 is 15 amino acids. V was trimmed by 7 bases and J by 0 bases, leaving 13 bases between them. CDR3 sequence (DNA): TGTGCCAGTACCTCGGACGGGAGCTCTGGAAACACCATATATTTT. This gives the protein CASTSDGSSGNTIYF. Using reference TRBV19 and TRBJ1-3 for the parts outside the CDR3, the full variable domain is DGGITQSPKYLFRKEGQNVTLSCEQNLNHDAMYWYRQDPGQGLRLIYYSQIVNDFQKGDIAEGYSVSREKKESFPLTVTSAQKNPTAFYLCASTSDGSSGNTIYFGEGSWLTVV.

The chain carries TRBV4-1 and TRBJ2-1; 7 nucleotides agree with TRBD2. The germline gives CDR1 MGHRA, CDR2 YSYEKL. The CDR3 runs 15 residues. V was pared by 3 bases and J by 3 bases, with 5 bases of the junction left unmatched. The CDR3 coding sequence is TGCGCCAGCAGCCAGCTAGGACTAGTCTACAATGAGCAGTTCTTC. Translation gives CASSQLGLVYNEQFF.

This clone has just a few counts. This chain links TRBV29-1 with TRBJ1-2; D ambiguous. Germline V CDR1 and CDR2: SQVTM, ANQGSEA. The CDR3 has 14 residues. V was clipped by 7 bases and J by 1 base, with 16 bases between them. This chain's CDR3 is CSAATAALNYGYTF. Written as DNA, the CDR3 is TGCAGCGCAGCTACAGCTGCCCTTAACTATGGCTACACCTTC.

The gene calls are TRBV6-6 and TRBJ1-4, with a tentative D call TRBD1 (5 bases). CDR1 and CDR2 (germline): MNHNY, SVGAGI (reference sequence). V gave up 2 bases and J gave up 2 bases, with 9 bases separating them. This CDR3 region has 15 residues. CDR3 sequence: CASSYAGPTNEKLFF. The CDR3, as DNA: TGTGCCAGCAGTTACGCGGGGCCTACTAATGAAAAACTGTTTTTT.

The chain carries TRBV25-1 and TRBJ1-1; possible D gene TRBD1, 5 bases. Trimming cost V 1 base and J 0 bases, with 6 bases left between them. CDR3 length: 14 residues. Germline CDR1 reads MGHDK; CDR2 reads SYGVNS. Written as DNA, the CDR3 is TGTGCCAGCAGTGAATCCAGGGTGAACACTGAAGCTTTCTTT. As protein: CASSESRVNTEAFF.

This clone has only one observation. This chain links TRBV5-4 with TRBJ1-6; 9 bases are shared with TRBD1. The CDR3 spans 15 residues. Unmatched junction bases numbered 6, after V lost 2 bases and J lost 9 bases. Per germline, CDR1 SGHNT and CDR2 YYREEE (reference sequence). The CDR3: CASSFRTGEGSPLHF. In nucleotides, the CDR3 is TGTGCCAGCAGCTTTCGGACAGGGGAGGGTTCACCCCTCCACTTT.

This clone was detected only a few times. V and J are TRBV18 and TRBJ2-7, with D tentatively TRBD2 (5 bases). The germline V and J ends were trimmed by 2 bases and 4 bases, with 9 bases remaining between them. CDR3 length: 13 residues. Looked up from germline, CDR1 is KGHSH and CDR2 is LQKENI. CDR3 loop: CASSPTGSYEQYF. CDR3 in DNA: TGTGCCAGCTCACCAACGGGGTCGTACGAGCAGTACTTC.

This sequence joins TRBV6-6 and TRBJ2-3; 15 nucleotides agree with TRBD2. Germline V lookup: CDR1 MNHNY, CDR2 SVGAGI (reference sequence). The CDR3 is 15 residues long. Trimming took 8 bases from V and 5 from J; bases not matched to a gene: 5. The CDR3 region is CASFGTSGGLDTQYF. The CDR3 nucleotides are TGTGCCAGCTTTGGGACTAGCGGGGGGTTAGATACGCAGTATTTT.

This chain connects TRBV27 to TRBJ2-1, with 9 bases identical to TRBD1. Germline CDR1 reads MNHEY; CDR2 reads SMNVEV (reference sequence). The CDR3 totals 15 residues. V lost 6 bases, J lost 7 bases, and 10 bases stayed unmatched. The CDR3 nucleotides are TGTGCCAGCAGCCGGACAGGGGCCCAGGTGAATGAGCAGTTCTTC. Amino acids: CASSRTGAQVNEQFF.

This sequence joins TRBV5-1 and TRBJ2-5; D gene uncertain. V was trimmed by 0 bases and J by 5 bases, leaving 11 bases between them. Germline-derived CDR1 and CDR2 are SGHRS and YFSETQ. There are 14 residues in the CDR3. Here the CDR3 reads CASSLGAFGETQYF. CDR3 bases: TGCGCCAGCAGCTTGGGGGCTTTTGGGGAGACCCAGTACTTC. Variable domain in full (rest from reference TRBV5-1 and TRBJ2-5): KAGVTQTPRYLIKTRGQQVTLSCSPISGHRSVSWYQQTPGQGLQFLFEYFSETQRNKGNFPGRFSGRQFSNSRSEMNVSTLELGDSALYLCASSLGAFGETQYFGPGTRLLVL.

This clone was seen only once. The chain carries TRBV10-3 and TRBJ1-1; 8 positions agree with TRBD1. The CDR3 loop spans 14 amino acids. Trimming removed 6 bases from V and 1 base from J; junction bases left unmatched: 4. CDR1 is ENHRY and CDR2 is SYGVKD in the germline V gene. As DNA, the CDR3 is TGTGCCATCAGGACAGGGGTGTCGAACACTGAAGCTTTCTTT. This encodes CAIRTGVSNTEAFF.

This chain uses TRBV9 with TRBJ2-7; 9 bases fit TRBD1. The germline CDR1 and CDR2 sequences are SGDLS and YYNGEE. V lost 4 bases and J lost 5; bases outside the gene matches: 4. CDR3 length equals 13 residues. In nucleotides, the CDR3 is TGTGCCAGCAGCCTACAGGGGGCCCACGAGCAGTACTTC. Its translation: CASSLQGAHEQYF.

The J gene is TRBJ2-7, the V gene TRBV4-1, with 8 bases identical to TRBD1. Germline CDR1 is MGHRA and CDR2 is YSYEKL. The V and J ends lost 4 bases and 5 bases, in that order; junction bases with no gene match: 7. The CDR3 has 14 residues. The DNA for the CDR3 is TGCGCCAGCAGCCCTGGACAGGGAAGACACGAGCAGTACTTC. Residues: CASSPGQGRHEQYF.